This T cell receptor (beta chain) was identified in a study of T cell repertoires in cytomegalovirus infection. TCRdb re-called the reads with MiXCR, one entry per CDR3 protein. The profile shows 160,000 or so distinct CDR3 sequences, roughly a quarter of them singletons. This clonotype showed up just a few times. Germline V gene data show CDR1 as DFQATT and CDR2 as SNEGSKA (reference sequence). V lost 6 bases to trimming and J lost 7 bases, with 16 bases between them. CDR3 length: 13 residues. The source material was PBMCs. This chain joins TRBV20-1 and TRBJ2-1, with D perhaps TRBD2 (6 bases). This receptor was obtained from a human donor in good health (CMV status not recorded). Some clones in this sample may be carry-over from other donors' samples. In DNA, the CDR3 is TGCAGTGCGCGGGACGGTCCAAAAAATGAGCAGTTCTTC. Protein sequence: CSARDGPKNEQFF.